Given below is one T cell receptor (beta chain) in context. These data are taken from a study of OX40 agonist ivuxolimab in advanced cancers. As for the study in general: Ivuxolimab, an antibody that agonizes OX40 (CD134), was administered to the patients.

Trimming took off 0 bases at V and 3 bases at J, with 6 bases between the two ends. The CDR3 totals 14 residues. CDR1 is SGHRS and CDR2 is YFSETQ in the germline V gene. The repertoire was sequenced with immunoSEQ multiplex PCR; TCRdb's copy has only in-frame clones and lacks some. The sample includes around 100,000 clones, approximately 89% of them seen just once. The source was CD4+ or CD8+ T cells sorted from blood, collected in a trial of the OX40 agonist ivuxolimab. The receptor was derived from an adult with an advanced solid tumor such as melanoma, head and neck, liver or kidney cancer. V usage is TRBV5-1 and J usage is TRBJ1-4; D is uncertain. Written as DNA, the CDR3 is TGCGCCAGCAGCTTGGTCAGCCCTAATGAAAAACTGTTTTTT. It encodes CASSLVSPNEKLFF.